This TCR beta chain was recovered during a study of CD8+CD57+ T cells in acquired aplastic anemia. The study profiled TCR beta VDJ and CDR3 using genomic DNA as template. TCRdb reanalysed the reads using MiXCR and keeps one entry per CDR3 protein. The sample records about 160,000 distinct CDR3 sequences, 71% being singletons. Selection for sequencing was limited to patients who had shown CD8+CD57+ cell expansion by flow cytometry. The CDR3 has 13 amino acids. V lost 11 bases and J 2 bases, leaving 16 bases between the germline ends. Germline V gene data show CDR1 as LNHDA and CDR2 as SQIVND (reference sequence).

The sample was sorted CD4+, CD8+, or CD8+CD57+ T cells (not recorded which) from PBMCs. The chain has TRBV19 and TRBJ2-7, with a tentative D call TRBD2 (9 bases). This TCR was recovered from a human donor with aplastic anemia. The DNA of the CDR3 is TGTGCCGCAGGGGGCGGGGGGGCCTACGAGCAGTACTTC. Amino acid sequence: CAAGGGGAYEQYF.